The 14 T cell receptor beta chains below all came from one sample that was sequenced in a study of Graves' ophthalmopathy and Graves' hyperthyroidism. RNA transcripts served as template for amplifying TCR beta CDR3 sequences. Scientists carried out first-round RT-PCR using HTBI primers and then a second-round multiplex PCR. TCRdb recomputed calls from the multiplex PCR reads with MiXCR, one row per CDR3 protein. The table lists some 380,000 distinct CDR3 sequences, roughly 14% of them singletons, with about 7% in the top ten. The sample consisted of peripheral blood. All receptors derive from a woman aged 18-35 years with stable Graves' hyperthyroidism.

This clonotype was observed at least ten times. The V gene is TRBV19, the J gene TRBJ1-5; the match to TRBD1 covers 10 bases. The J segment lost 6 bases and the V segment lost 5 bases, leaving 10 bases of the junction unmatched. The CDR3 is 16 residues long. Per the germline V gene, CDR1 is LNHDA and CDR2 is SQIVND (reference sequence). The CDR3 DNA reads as TGTGCCAGTAGTCCCCAGGGACAGGGGTTGGCTCAGCCCCAGCATTTT. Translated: CASSPQGQGLAQPQHF.

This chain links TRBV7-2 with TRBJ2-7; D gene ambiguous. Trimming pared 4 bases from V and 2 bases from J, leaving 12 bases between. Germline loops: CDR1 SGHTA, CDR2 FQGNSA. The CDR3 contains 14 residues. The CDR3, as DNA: TGTGCCAGCAGCTCCCCTGATAGGGCCTACGAGCAGTACTTC. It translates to CASSSPDRAYEQYF.

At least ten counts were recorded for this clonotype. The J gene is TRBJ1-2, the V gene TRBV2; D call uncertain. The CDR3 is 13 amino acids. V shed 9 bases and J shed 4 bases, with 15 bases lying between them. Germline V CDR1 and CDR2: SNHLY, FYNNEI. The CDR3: CASQFGLIYGYTF. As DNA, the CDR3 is TGTGCCAGTCAATTCGGGCTGATCTATGGCTACACCTTC.

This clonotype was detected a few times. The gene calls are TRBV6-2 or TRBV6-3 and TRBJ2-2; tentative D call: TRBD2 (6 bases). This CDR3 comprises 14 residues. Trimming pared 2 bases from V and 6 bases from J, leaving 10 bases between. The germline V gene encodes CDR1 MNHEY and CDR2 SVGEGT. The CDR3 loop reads CASSYLREAGELFF. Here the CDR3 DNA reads TGTGCCAGCAGTTACCTCAGGGAGGCCGGGGAGCTGTTTTTT.

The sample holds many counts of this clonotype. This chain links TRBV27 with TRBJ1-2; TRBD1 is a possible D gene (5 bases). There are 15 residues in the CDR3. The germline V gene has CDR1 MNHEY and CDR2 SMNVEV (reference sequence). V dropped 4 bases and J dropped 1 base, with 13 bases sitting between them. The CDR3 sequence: CASSSSQGLNYGYTF. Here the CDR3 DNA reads TGTGCCAGCAGTTCTTCTCAGGGACTTAACTATGGCTACACCTTC.

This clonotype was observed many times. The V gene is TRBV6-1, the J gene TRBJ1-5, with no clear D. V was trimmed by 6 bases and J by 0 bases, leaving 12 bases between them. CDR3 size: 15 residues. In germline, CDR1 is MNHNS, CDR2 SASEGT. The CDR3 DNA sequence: TGTGCCAGCAGGATACAGCTTTATAGCAATCAGCCCCAGCATTTT. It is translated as CASRIQLYSNQPQHF.

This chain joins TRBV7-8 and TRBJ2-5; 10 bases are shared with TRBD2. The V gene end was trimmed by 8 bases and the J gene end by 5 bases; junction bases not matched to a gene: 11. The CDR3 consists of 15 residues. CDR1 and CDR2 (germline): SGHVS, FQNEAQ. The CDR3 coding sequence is TGTGCCAGCCGCCACGGGGTAGCGGGGGGCGAGACCCAGTACTTC. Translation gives CASRHGVAGGETQYF.

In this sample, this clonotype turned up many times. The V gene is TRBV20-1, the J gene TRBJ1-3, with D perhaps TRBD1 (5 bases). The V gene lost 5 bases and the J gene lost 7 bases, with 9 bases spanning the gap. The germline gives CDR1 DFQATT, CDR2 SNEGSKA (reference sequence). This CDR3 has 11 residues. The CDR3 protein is CSAQRGNTIYF. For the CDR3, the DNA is TGCAGTGCTCAAAGGGGCAACACCATATATTTT.

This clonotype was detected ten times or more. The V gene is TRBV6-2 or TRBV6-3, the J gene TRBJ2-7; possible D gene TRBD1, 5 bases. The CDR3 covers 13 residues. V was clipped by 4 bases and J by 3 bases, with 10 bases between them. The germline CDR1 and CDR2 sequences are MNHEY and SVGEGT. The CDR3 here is CASSSPQVYEQYF. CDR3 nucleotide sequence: TGTGCCAGCAGTTCACCACAGGTCTACGAGCAGTACTTC.

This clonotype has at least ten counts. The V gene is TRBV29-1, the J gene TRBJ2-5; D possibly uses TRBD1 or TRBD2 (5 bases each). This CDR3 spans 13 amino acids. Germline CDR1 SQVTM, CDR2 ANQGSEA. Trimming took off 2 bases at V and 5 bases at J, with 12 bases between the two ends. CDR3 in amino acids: CSVEWGIRETQYF. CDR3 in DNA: TGCAGCGTTGAATGGGGGATACGGGAGACCCAGTACTTC.

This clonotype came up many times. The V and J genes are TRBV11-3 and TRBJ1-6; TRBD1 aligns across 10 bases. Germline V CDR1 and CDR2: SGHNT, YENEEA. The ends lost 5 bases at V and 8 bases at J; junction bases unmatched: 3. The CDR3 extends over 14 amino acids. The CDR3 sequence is CASSLGTGDSPLHF. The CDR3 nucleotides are TGTGCCAGCAGCCTGGGGACAGGGGATTCACCCCTCCACTTT.

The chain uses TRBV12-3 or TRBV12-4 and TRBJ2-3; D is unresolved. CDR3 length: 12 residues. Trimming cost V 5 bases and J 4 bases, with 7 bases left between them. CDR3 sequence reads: CASSEAADTQYF. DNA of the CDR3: TGTGCCAGCAGTGAGGCCGCAGATACGCAGTATTTT.

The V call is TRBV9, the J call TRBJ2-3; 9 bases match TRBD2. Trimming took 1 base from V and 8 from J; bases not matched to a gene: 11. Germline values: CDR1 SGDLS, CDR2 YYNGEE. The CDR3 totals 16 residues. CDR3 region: CASSVIAGGGASTQYF. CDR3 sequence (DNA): TGTGCCAGCAGCGTAATCGCTGGCGGGGGGGCCTCTACGCAGTATTTT.

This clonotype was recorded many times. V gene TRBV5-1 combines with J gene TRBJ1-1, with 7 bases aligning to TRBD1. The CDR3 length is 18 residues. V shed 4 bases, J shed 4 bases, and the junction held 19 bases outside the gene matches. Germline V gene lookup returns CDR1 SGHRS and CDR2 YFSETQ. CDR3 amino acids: CASSPLGITGVNFTEAFF. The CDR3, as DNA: TGCGCCAGCAGCCCCCTGGGGATTACAGGGGTTAATTTCACTGAAGCTTTCTTT.